The table lists the clone carrying this T cell receptor (beta chain) with a few counts. Authors' processing steps: For nucleated cells, counts were estimated from reference gene primer amplification. Produced via immunoSEQ multiplex PCR; TCRdb's table is partial and in-frame only. The V and J calls and the clone size are those of that table, but D and trimming were determined from the DNA. The sample has about 100,000 clones; roughly 80% are singletons. The data stem from a study of blood T cell repertoires in COVID-19. Study background: Samples representing acute and convalescent COVID-19 were sourced from the United States, Italy and Spain. T cells, B-cell-depleted T cells, or PBMCs provided the cDNA or gDNA that served as material.

The CDR3 totals 13 residues. The ends were cut back, 0 bases at V and 6 bases at J, with 8 bases in the middle. Germline V gene lookup returns CDR1 SGHDT and CDR2 YYEEEE. The sequence came from a man aged 70-80 years with active or convalescent COVID-19. The sample was peripheral blood. This chain links TRBV5-6 with TRBJ2-3; weak D call: TRBD2 (5 bases). CDR3 residues: CASSLVRRDTQYF. For the CDR3, the DNA is TGTGCCAGCAGCTTGGTGAGGAGGGATACGCAGTATTTT.